A selection of T cell receptor beta chains follows, all from one sample in a study of T cell repertoires in cytomegalovirus infection. Their cognate antigens are unknown. TCRdb passed the reads through MiXCR, listing each CDR3 protein once. Of about 830,000 distinct CDR3 sequences detected, less than 35% appear once; the ten largest clones hold approximately 13%. The input for sequencing was cultured CD8+ T cells from PBMCs, taken from culture after CMV antigen stimulation. All receptors come from a human donor in good health (CMV status not recorded). Some clones in this sample may be carry-over from other donors' samples. CDR3s include the opening cysteine and the closing phenylalanine or tryptophan. A D gene is named only where the DNA matches it firmly. Clone sizes are given selectively: once, few, many, or a class where the clone is expanded.

j_call: TRBJ2-3; clone_size: NA; d_call: TRBD1; v_call: TRBV27; cdr3_aa: CASSSLPGQSEDTQYF; cdr3_nt: TGTGCCAGCAGTTCCCTACCGGGACAGAGTGAGGATACGCAGTATTTT
j_call: TRBJ2-1; clone_size: NA; d_call: NA; v_call: TRBV27; cdr3_aa: CASSSDRNNEQFF; cdr3_nt: TGTGCCAGCAGTTCCGACAGGAACAATGAGCAGTTCTTC
j_call: TRBJ2-1; clone_size: NA; d_call: NA; v_call: TRBV7-9; cdr3_aa: CASSPPGNNYNEQFF; cdr3_nt: TGTGCCAGCAGCCCCCCGGGAAACAATTACAATGAGCAGTTCTTC
j_call: TRBJ1-1; clone_size: NA; d_call: NA; v_call: TRBV7-6; cdr3_aa: CASSPYHSNTEAFF; cdr3_nt: TGTGCCAGCAGCCCCTACCACTCGAACACTGAAGCTTTCTTT
j_call: TRBJ1-4; clone_size: many; d_call: NA; v_call: TRBV28; cdr3_aa: CASSLNSHRVAATNEKLFF; cdr3_nt: TGTGCCAGCAGTTTAAATTCCCACAGGGTAGCTGCAACTAATGAAAAACTGTTTTTT
j_call: TRBJ2-3; clone_size: many; d_call: NA; v_call: TRBV25-1; cdr3_aa: CASSAQGSTDTQYF; cdr3_nt: TGTGCCAGCAGTGCACAGGGAAGCACAGATACGCAGTATTTT
j_call: TRBJ2-5; clone_size: few; d_call: NA; v_call: TRBV7-8; cdr3_aa: CASSLGARGETQYF; cdr3_nt: TGTGCCAGCAGCTTAGGGGCCCGCGGCGAGACCCAGTACTTC
j_call: TRBJ1-1; clone_size: NA; d_call: NA; v_call: TRBV11-3; cdr3_aa: CASSVGRGTEAFF; cdr3_nt: TGTGCCAGCAGCGTCGGACGGGGCACTGAAGCTTTCTTT
j_call: TRBJ1-1; clone_size: NA; d_call: NA; v_call: TRBV7-2; cdr3_aa: CASSSGWYTEAFF; cdr3_nt: TGTGCCAGCAGCTCGGGTTGGTACACTGAAGCTTTCTTT
j_call: TRBJ2-3; clone_size: NA; d_call: NA; v_call: TRBV28; cdr3_aa: CASRRTSSTDTQYF; cdr3_nt: TGTGCCAGCAGACGGACTTCCAGCACAGATACGCAGTATTTT
j_call: TRBJ2-1; clone_size: NA; d_call: TRBD1; v_call: TRBV20-1; cdr3_aa: CSPGGQGGNEQFF; cdr3_nt: TGCAGCCCAGGGGGACAGGGGGGCAATGAGCAGTTCTTC
j_call: TRBJ2-1; clone_size: NA; d_call: TRBD1; v_call: TRBV7-3; cdr3_aa: CASSLTGTGLLISYNEQFF; cdr3_nt: TGTGCCAGCAGCCTCACCGGGACAGGGCTCCTAATATCCTACAATGAGCAGTTCTTC
j_call: TRBJ1-1; clone_size: NA; d_call: NA; v_call: TRBV27; cdr3_aa: CASSLVGQTAVNTEAFF; cdr3_nt: TGTGCCAGCAGTTTAGTCGGACAGACGGCCGTGAACACTGAAGCTTTCTTT